This T cell receptor (beta chain) appears in the sequencing data of a study of control samples from healthy donors and cancer patients. CDR1 and CDR2 (germline): ENHRY, SYGVKD. The CDR3 loop spans 15 amino acids. V gave up 6 bases and J gave up 1 base; unmatched junction bases: 5. This table comes from immunoSEQ multiplex PCR, and its TCRdb copy is limited to in-frame clones, with some not included. The sample records 99,000 or so clones, 83% being singletons. The sequencing input was blood. The rearrangement joins TRBV10-3 to TRBJ2-3, with 9 nucleotides matching TRBD1. The clonotype originates from a woman in her forties or fifties in good health. The CDR3 loop is CAIRRTGVGTDTQYF. CDR3 DNA sequence: TGTGCCATCAGGAGGACAGGGGTGGGCACAGATACGCAGTATTTT.